Listed here are 12 T cell receptor beta chains from one sample, sequenced in a study of T-cell reconstitution after alpha-beta-depleted transplantation in children. Preparation of the TCRbeta library involved a method that used unique molecular identifiers. Using its own MiXCR run on the PCR reads, TCRdb lists one record per CDR3 protein. Of roughly 98,000 distinct CDR3 sequences in the sample, around 16% were seen once. Here the sequenced sample was PBMCs, mostly from graft donor cells, taken 180 days after TCRalphabeta/CD19-depleted stem cell transplant. The origin of the receptors is a male patient between 2 and 15 years old who had a stem cell transplant for acute lymphoblastic leukemia, so the T cells may come from the graft donor.

This rearrangement joins TRBV18 to TRBJ2-2, with D perhaps TRBD1 (7 bases). There are 16 residues in the CDR3. The germline V gene has CDR1 KGHSH and CDR2 LQKENI. Trimming left V 8 bases short and J 6 bases short, with 22 bases between. The CDR3 DNA reads as TGTGCCAGCCCACGAGGGGGGACAGAGCGCGCCGGGGAGCTGTTTTTT. It is translated as CASPRGGTERAGELFF. Looking up the rest from reference TRBV18 and TRBJ2-2 gives the full variable domain: NAGVMQNPRHLVRRRGQEARLRCSPMKGHSHVYWYRQLPEEGLKFMVYLQKENIIDESGMPKERFSAEFPKEGPSILRIQQVVRGDSAAYFCASPRGGTERAGELFFGEGSRLTVL.

This chain uses TRBV4-1 with TRBJ2-4, with TRBD2 matching 7 bases. Germline loops: CDR1 MGHRA, CDR2 YSYEKL. The CDR3 contains 18 residues. J was trimmed by 0 bases and V by 1 base; bases with no gene match: 9. This CDR3 reads CASSQVTSTTLAKNIQYF. Written as DNA, the CDR3 is TGCGCCAGCAGCCAAGTGACTAGCACGACTCTAGCCAAAAACATTCAGTACTTC.

Ten or more counts support this clonotype. The gene calls are TRBV7-9 and TRBJ1-2; TRBD1 agrees at 9 bases. In germline, CDR1 is SEHNR, CDR2 FQNEAQ (reference sequence). The CDR3 is 15 residues long. After removal of 5 bases from V and 6 bases from J, the junction contained 10 bases not matched to a gene. The CDR3 DNA reads as TGTGCCAGCAGCGGACCGGGACAGGGAATCAATGGCTACACCTTC. This codes for CASSGPGQGINGYTF.

The J gene is TRBJ2-5, the V gene TRBV10-1; D is undetermined. Germline CDR1 is WNHNN and CDR2 is SYGVQD (reference sequence). The CDR3 loop spans 13 amino acids. With 8 bases removed from V and 1 base from J, the gap between germline ends came to 11 bases. The CDR3 protein is CASGTRTQETQYF. The DNA for the CDR3 is TGCGCCAGCGGAACAAGGACCCAAGAGACCCAGTACTTC.

Worth noting for this clonotype: This may stem from a read error, because a much larger clone lies one nucleotide away. The chain has TRBV20-1 and TRBJ1-4, with TRBD1 as a possible D gene (5 bases). There are 14 residues in the CDR3. V was shortened by 1 base and J by 7 bases, with 13 bases between the two germline ends. The germline V gene encodes CDR1 DFQATT and CDR2 SNEGSKA (reference sequence). The CDR3 here is CSARVPIGAEKLFF. In DNA, the CDR3 is TGCAGTGCTAGAGTGCCAATTGGGGCTGAAAAACTGTTTTTT.

This chain uses TRBV20-1 with TRBJ1-1; 8 bases align to TRBD1. Germline loops: CDR1 DFQATT, CDR2 SNEGSKA (reference sequence). V lost 5 bases to trimming and J lost 5 bases; unmatched junction nucleotides: 10. The CDR3 spans 14 residues. The chain's CDR3 is CSAGSQGAKTEAFF. The CDR3 DNA sequence: TGCAGTGCTGGCAGCCAGGGGGCTAAAACTGAAGCTTTCTTT.

With regard to this clonotype: A much larger clone differs from this one at a single base, so this may be a read error. The chain couples TRBV6-1 to TRBJ1-3, with D perhaps matching TRBD1 (6 bases). The CDR3 has 15 amino acids. Germline CDR1 MNHNS, CDR2 SASEGT. The DNA of the CDR3 is TGTGCCAGCAGGGAACAGGGAGGCTCTGGAAACCCCATATATTTT. Translated, it gives CASREQGGSGNPIYF.

This clonotype was observed a handful of times. The chain uses TRBV6-6 and TRBJ2-7; 7 nucleotides line up with TRBD1. The germline V gene encodes CDR1 MNHNY and CDR2 SVGAGI (reference sequence). The CDR3 extends over 13 amino acids. Germline trimming cut 5 bases from V and 2 bases from J; bases unmatched to any gene: 3. This CDR3 reads CASSGDRPYEQYF. DNA of the CDR3: TGTGCCAGCAGTGGGGACAGACCCTACGAGCAGTACTTC.

The rearrangement links TRBV12-3 or TRBV12-4 to TRBJ2-3, with D possibly called TRBD1 or TRBD2 (6 bases each). The CDR3 totals 14 residues. V was trimmed by 5 bases and J by 2 bases, leaving 11 bases between them. CDR3 loop: CASSPGAFTDTQYF. CDR3 DNA: TGTGCCAGCAGTCCGGGGGCCTTCACAGATACGCAGTATTTT.

This clonotype was seen at least ten times. The chain couples TRBV7-2 to TRBJ2-1; TRBD1 aligns across 7 bases. CDR1 SGHTA and CDR2 FQGNSA come from the germline V gene. V lost 5 bases and J lost 4; bases outside the gene matches: 5. The CDR3 sequence is 14 residues long. The CDR3 loop is CASSIRDSYNEQFF. Here the CDR3 DNA reads TGTGCCAGCAGCATCCGGGACAGTTACAATGAGCAGTTCTTC.

V and J are TRBV11-2 and TRBJ2-5; D might be TRBD1 (6 bases). CDR1 SGHAT and CDR2 FQNNGV come from the germline V gene. Trimming took off 5 bases at V and 1 base at J, with 14 bases between the two ends. This CDR3 is 15 amino acids long. The CDR3 DNA sequence: TGTGCCAGCAGCCCCTTGACAGGAGGCCAAGAGACCCAGTACTTC. It codes for CASSPLTGGQETQYF.

The chain carries TRBV10-3 and TRBJ1-6, with TRBD1 as a possible D gene (5 bases). V dropped 3 bases and J dropped 5 bases, with 8 bases sitting between them. The CDR3 consists of 14 residues. Per the germline V gene, CDR1 is ENHRY and CDR2 is SYGVKD. The CDR3 loop reads CAISDGGNNSPLHF. The CDR3 nucleotides are TGTGCCATCAGTGACGGGGGGAATAATTCACCCCTCCACTTT.